This TCR beta chain was recovered during a study of cytomegalovirus exposure and HLA in healthy donors. Notes on this clone: Its antigen is unidentified.

General observations from the study: Whilst most TCR sequences proved rare, a subset of public TCRs occurred across many donors. Earlier analysis found most TCR beta V segments productive about 87% or about 30% of the time. After further analysis at a later stage, around 17,000 TCR beta sequences were associated with HLA alleles at 0.05 false discovery rate. Researchers had no immune exposure information except CMV serostatus available.

Use of 60 Vbeta and 13 Jbeta primers characterized the PCR. The repertoire was sequenced with immunoSEQ multiplex PCR; TCRdb's copy has only in-frame clones and lacks some. The data contain some 130,000 clones, 65% to 70% of them seen just once; the ten biggest clones take up about 1.5%. The receptor was isolated from a human donor in good health. The sequenced sample was PBMCs.

In DNA form, the CDR3 reads TGTGCCAGCAGCTTTCAGGGGGGCGACACTGAAGCTTTCTTT. Translating it yields CASSFQGGDTEAFF. V is TRBV5-5 and J is TRBJ1-1; 7 nucleotides line up with TRBD1. V lost 2 bases to trimming and J lost 3 bases; unmatched junction nucleotides: 4. CDR1 is SGHKS and CDR2 is YYEKEE in the germline V gene (reference sequence). This CDR3 has 14 residues.